These T cell receptor beta chains were read from a single sample in a study of Ad26.COV2.S vaccination and SARS-CoV-2 variants. TCRdb's copy holds only in-frame clones and misses some; the assay was immunoSEQ multiplex PCR. The data hold some 420,000 clones, with approximately 88% observed a single time. Specimen: peripheral blood, collected in a trial of Ad26.COV2.S vaccine versus placebo. The receptor set was obtained from a person aged 18 to 59 who received the Ad26.COV2.S COVID-19 vaccine or a placebo. Both conserved end residues are part of each CDR3. A D gene is named only where the DNA matches it firmly. Clone size is not always given. Where it is, it says once, few, many or a class for expanded clones.

j_call clone_size v_call d_call cdr3_nt cdr3_aa
TRBJ1-1 . TRBV4-1 TRBD1 TGCGCCAGCAGCCAGACGACAGGGGCCGGCACTGAAGCTTTCTTT CASSQTTGAGTEAFF
TRBJ1-1 . TRBV7-9 TRBD1 TGTGCCAGCAGCACAGGACAGGGGGGCGACACTGAAGCTTTCTTT CASSTGQGGDTEAFF
TRBJ2-1 . TRBV30 . TGTGCCTGGAACCCCGGGACTTCTACTCGGGAGCAGTTCTTC CAWNPGTSTREQFF
TRBJ2-1 few TRBV11-3 TRBD2 TGTGCCAGCAGCCCCGGGACTAGCGGGGGGCCGGATGAGCAGTTCTTC CASSPGTSGGPDEQFF
TRBJ1-1 . TRBV7-2 . TGTGCCAGCAGCAAGGACGGGGGCGACACTGAAGCTTTCTTT CASSKDGGDTEAFF
TRBJ1-5 few TRBV6-4 . TGTGCCAGCAGTGCCGAGATAGCGCAGCCCCAGCATTTT CASSAEIAQPQHF
TRBJ2-1 . TRBV19 . TGTGCCAGTAGTACGGGCACTAGCTCCTACAATGAGCAGTTCTTC CASSTGTSSYNEQFF
TRBJ2-5 . TRBV5-1 . TGCGCCAGCAGCTTGGAGGGCAGGGGTGAGACCCAGTACTTC CASSLEGRGETQYF
TRBJ1-2 . TRBV29-1 . TGCAGCGTTGAAGAGGCAGGCCGAGGAAGAGGCTACACCTTC CSVEEAGRGRGYTF
TRBJ2-1 . TRBV28 . TGTGCCAGCAGTTCCCCCAGCGTGGGCCCCTACAATGAGCAGTTCTTC CASSSPSVGPYNEQFF
TRBJ2-3 many TRBV3-1/TRBV3-2 TRBD2 TGTGCCAGCAGCCAGGACCCGACTAGCGGGGATACGCAGTATTTT CASSQDPTSGDTQYF
TRBJ2-5 . TRBV24-1 . TGTGCCACCAGTGACACCGAGACAGGAGTCTACCAAGAGACCCAGTACTTC CATSDTETGVYQETQYF
TRBJ2-7 . TRBV3-1/TRBV3-2 . TGTGCCAGCAGCCATGCCTCTATGGGGGGTTCCTACGAGCAGTACTTC CASSHASMGGSYEQYF
TRBJ2-7 . TRBV2 . TGTGCCAGCAATTGGCAGAGAGGGAACTACGAGCAGTACTTC CASNWQRGNYEQYF
TRBJ1-5 . TRBV19 . TGTGCCAGTAGTATAGGCCCTTATGGTCAGCCCCAGCATTTT CASSIGPYGQPQHF
TRBJ1-4 once TRBV20-1 . TGCAGTGCTAGTGATACCGGGACAAGTTATGAAAAACTGTTTTTT CSASDTGTSYEKLFF
TRBJ2-3 . TRBV5-1 . TGCGCCAGCAGCCGGAGTGGGGTCGGCGGGGGCGATACGCAGTATTTT CASSRSGVGGGDTQYF
TRBJ2-7 . TRBV5-1 TRBD2 TGCGCCAGCAGCCCCTCCAGCGGGGGGGAGAGATCCTACGAGCAGTACTTC CASSPSSGGERSYEQYF
TRBJ2-1 . TRBV7-8 TRBD2 TGTGCCAGCAGCTTAGGGAGCGGGGGAAACAATGAGCAGTTCTTC CASSLGSGGNNEQFF
TRBJ2-7 few TRBV2 . TGTGCCAGCAGTGCTCAGGGGTCCTACGAGCAGTACTTC CASSAQGSYEQYF
TRBJ2-5 . TRBV28 . TGTGCCAGCAGTTCCCTCCAAAAGGGGAAGGAGACCCAGTACTTC CASSSLQKGKETQYF
TRBJ2-2 . TRBV4-3 TRBD1 TGCGCCAGCAGCCGGGACAGGGCAAACACCGGGGAGCTGTTTTTT CASSRDRANTGELFF
TRBJ2-7 . TRBV9 TRBD1 TGTGCCAGCAGCTTTGCCGGGACAGAGTACGAGCAGTACTTC CASSFAGTEYEQYF
TRBJ1-1 . TRBV5-1 . TGCGCCAGCAGCTTGGTAGTGAACACTGAAGCTTTCTTT CASSLVVNTEAFF
TRBJ1-3 . TRBV7-2 . TGTGCCAGCAGCTCAGGGAACTCTGGAAACACCATATATTTT CASSSGNSGNTIYF
TRBJ1-2 . TRBV11-2 TRBD1 TGTGCCAGCAGCCCGGGGGACAGGGCGTACTATGGCTACACCTTC CASSPGDRAYYGYTF
TRBJ1-1 . TRBV7-6 . TGTGCCAGCAGCCCCGGGAGAGGAACTGAAGCTTTCTTT CASSPGRGTEAFF
TRBJ1-2 . TRBV5-4 . TGTGCCAGCAGCTCGACGGGGGCGGAAGGCTACACCTTC CASSSTGAEGYTF
TRBJ2-7 . TRBV3-1/TRBV3-2 . TGTGCCAGCAGCAAAATCGGGGCTGCCTCCTACGAGCAGTACTTC CASSKIGAASYEQYF
TRBJ2-7 . TRBV4-3 TRBD1 TGCGCCAGCAGCGACGGACAGGGGTCCTACGAGCAGTACTTC CASSDGQGSYEQYF
TRBJ1-3 . TRBV9 . TGTGCCAGCAGCTCGGGAACCGGGGGAAACACCATATATTTT CASSSGTGGNTIYF
TRBJ2-3 . TRBV6-1 TRBD1 TGTGCCAGCAGTGAATCAGAGACAGGGGAAGTTTATACGCAGTATTTT CASSESETGEVYTQYF
TRBJ1-4 once TRBV28 . TGTGCCAGCAGTCGTATTCGGGGGGAAAAACTGTTTTTT CASSRIRGEKLFF
TRBJ2-2 . TRBV4-1 TRBD1 TGCGCCAGCAGCCAATGGGGGACAGGGGGAACCGGGGAGCTGTTTTTT CASSQWGTGGTGELFF
TRBJ1-2 once TRBV27 . TGTGCCAGCAGTTTCTCCCCCCCAGGGTACTATGGCTACACCTTC CASSFSPPGYYGYTF